These 4 T cell receptor beta chains were all obtained from the same sample, sequenced in a study of control samples from healthy donors and cancer patients. Generated by immunoSEQ multiplex PCR, the TCRdb table keeps only in-frame clones and is missing some. Seen here are 90,000 to 100,000 clones, approximately 90% observed once, and the top ten hold approximately 15%. The sample consisted of blood. These receptors originate from a woman aged 70 to 79 in good health.

The V and J genes are TRBV7-8 and TRBJ2-7; 8 nucleotides match TRBD2. CDR3 length: 15 residues. The ends lost 3 bases at V and 1 base at J; junction bases unmatched: 5. Germline V gene data show CDR1 as SGHVS and CDR2 as FQNEAQ. The CDR3 region has the DNA TGTGCCAGCAGCTTGAGAAGCGGGAGTTCCTACGAGCAGTACTTC. It encodes CASSLRSGSSYEQYF. The complete variable domain, with remaining parts taken from reference TRBV7-8 and TRBJ2-7, reads GAGVSQSPRYKVAKRGQDVALRCDPISGHVSLFWYQQALGQGPEFLTYFQNEAQLDKSGLPSDRFFAERPEGSVSTLKIQRTQQEDSAVYLCASSLRSGSSYEQYFGPGTRLTVT.

The chain carries TRBV3-1 (or the pseudogene TRBV3-2) and TRBJ2-5; D uncertain. The V and J ends lost 5 bases and 7 bases respectively, with 11 bases between them. Germline V gene lookup returns CDR1 LGHDT and CDR2 YNNKEL (reference sequence). The CDR3 totals 12 residues. The CDR3 coding sequence is TGTGCCAGCAGCTCCGCCCGAGGGACCCAGTACTTC. Amino acid sequence: CASSSARGTQYF.

The rearrangement uses TRBV20-1 and TRBJ1-5; D gene ambiguous. CDR1 and CDR2 from the germline V gene are DFQATT and SNEGSKA (reference sequence). V was cut by 3 bases and J by 6 bases, with 15 bases left in between. This CDR3 has 14 residues. The CDR3: CSASSVGLTQPQHF. The CDR3 DNA reads as TGCAGTGCTAGTTCGGTCGGGTTAACTCAGCCCCAGCATTTT.

This chain joins TRBV5-1 and TRBJ1-1; D unresolved. The CDR3 extends over 14 amino acids. The V end lost 2 bases, the J end lost 0 bases, and 8 bases lay between the germline ends. CDR1 SGHRS and CDR2 YFSETQ come from the germline V gene. CDR3 residues: CASSFASMNTEAFF. CDR3 coding DNA: TGCGCCAGCAGCTTCGCCTCCATGAACACTGAAGCTTTCTTT. Using reference TRBV5-1 and TRBJ1-1 for the parts outside the CDR3, the full variable domain is KAGVTQTPRYLIKTRGQQVTLSCSPISGHRSVSWYQQTPGQGLQFLFEYFSETQRNKGNFPGRFSGRQFSNSRSEMNVSTLELGDSALYLCASSFASMNTEAFFGQGTRLTVV.